This is a list of T cell receptor beta chains from one sample in a study of blood T cell repertoires in COVID-19. Profiled with immunoSEQ multiplex PCR; TCRdb holds only in-frame clones, not every one. Of fewer than 45,000 clones in the sample, around 82% were seen once. Material for sequencing was peripheral blood. The source of these receptors is a woman aged 80 or over with acute or convalescent COVID-19. The CDR3 runs from the conserved cysteine through the conserved F or W. The D gene is left open where the match is weak. A clone size is listed for some rows: how often the clone was seen (once, few, many), or a class if it is expanded.

V,size,J,D,DNA,CDR3
TRBV6-2/TRBV6-3,-,TRBJ2-7,TRBD2,TGTGCCAGCAGCCTGACTAGCGGAAACTACGAGCAGTACTTC,CASSLTSGNYEQYF
TRBV10-2,once,TRBJ2-3,-,TGCGCCAGCAGTGAGTTATCGAGCGGGAGCACAGATACGCAGTATTTT,CASSELSSGSTDTQYF
TRBV4-1,-,TRBJ2-7,TRBD1,TGCGCCAGCAGCCACCCCGGGACAGCCTACGAGCAGTACTTC,CASSHPGTAYEQYF
TRBV27,-,TRBJ1-1,TRBD1,TGTGCCAGCAGTTTGGGGACAGGGATGAACACTGAAGCTTTCTTT,CASSLGTGMNTEAFF
TRBV6-4,-,TRBJ1-2,TRBD1,TGTGCCAGCAGCAGGGACAGGGACTATGGCTACACCTTC,CASSRDRDYGYTF
TRBV18,-,TRBJ2-2,TRBD2,TGTGCCAGCTCACCACCTAGCGGGAGGGCCTCAAACACCGGGGAGCTGTTTTTT,CASSPPSGRASNTGELFF
TRBV19,-,TRBJ2-2,TRBD2,TGTGCCAGTAGTATAGATAGCGGGAGTGGCGGGGAGCTGTTTTTT,CASSIDSGSGGELFF
TRBV10-3,-,TRBJ2-1,TRBD2,TGTGCCATCAGTGTCGTGACTAGCTCTCCGGGTGAGCAGTTCTTC,CAISVVTSSPGEQFF
TRBV3-1/TRBV3-2,-,TRBJ2-3,TRBD1,TGTGCCAGCAGCCAGCAGGGGGCCAGTACGCAGTATTTT,CASSQQGASTQYF
TRBV19,-,TRBJ2-5,TRBD1,TGTGCCAGTAGTCCCCGGGACAGAGAGACCCAGTACTTC,CASSPRDRETQYF
TRBV9,-,TRBJ1-1,-,TGTGCCAGCAGCGTAGCCGGGGGGGCGCCCACTGAAGCTTTCTTT,CASSVAGGAPTEAFF
TRBV7-2,-,TRBJ2-7,-,TGTGCCAGCAGCCGGGGGTGGGGCGAGCAGTACTTC,CASSRGWGEQYF
TRBV5-4,-,TRBJ2-5,TRBD1,TGTGCCAGCAGCCCACGGACAGGGGGGATGGAGACCCAGTACTTC,CASSPRTGGMETQYF
TRBV5-1,-,TRBJ1-1,-,TGCGCCAGCAGAGAAGGGGTAGGGAACACTGAAGCTTTCTTT,CASREGVGNTEAFF
TRBV30,-,TRBJ1-6,-,TGTGCCTGGAGTGTGCGGGGGCCGTATAATTCACCCCTCCACTTT,CAWSVRGPYNSPLHF
TRBV5-1,-,TRBJ2-5,-,TGCGCCAGCAGCTTGGGGGCCCCCGCCTACCCCGGAGAGACCCAGTACTTC,CASSLGAPAYPGETQYF
TRBV7-9,-,TRBJ2-1,TRBD2,TGTGCCAGCAGCTTATTCCCGAGCGGGAGTCATGAGCAGTTCTTC,CASSLFPSGSHEQFF
TRBV2,-,TRBJ2-1,-,TGTGCCAGCCTCGTGGGGGGATACAATGAGCAGTTCTTC,CASLVGGYNEQFF
TRBV21-1,once,TRBJ2-3,-,TGTGCCAGCAGCAAAAACCTTGACAGCTTCACAGATACGCAGTATTTT,CASSKNLDSFTDTQYF
TRBV4-2,-,TRBJ2-2,TRBD2,TGTGCCAGCAGCCAAGACACTAGCGGGAGAAGGACCGGGGAGCTGTTTTTT,CASSQDTSGRRTGELFF
TRBV10-3,-,TRBJ2-5,TRBD2,TGTGCCATCAGTGAAGGCGGGAGCATCAGTCAAGTGGAGACCCAGTACTTC,CAISEGGSISQVETQYF
TRBV11-2,-,TRBJ2-7,TRBD2,TGTGCCAGCCGCGGCTTAGCGGGAGCTTGGAACGAGCAGTACTTC,CASRGLAGAWNEQYF
TRBV9,once,TRBJ2-3,TRBD2,TGTGCCAGCAGCGTTAGGGGGACTAGCGCCACAGATACGCAGTATTTT,CASSVRGTSATDTQYF
TRBV19,-,TRBJ2-1,-,TGTGCCAGTAGCCCCCCCTCGGCTAGGAGCTCCTACAATGAGCAGTTCTTC,CASSPPSARSSYNEQFF
TRBV6-5,-,TRBJ2-3,TRBD2,TGTGCCAGCACCCCCCCTAGCGGGAAGACTTATACGCAGTATTTT,CASTPPSGKTYTQYF
TRBV19,-,TRBJ1-2,-,TGTGCCAGTAGTACACAGGGTCGGGGTGGCTACACCTTC,CASSTQGRGGYTF
TRBV7-2,-,TRBJ2-3,TRBD2,TGTGCCAGCAGCTCCCAGACTAGCGCTGGCACAGATACGCAGTATTTT,CASSSQTSAGTDTQYF
TRBV7-2,-,TRBJ1-1,TRBD1,TGTGCCAGCAGCTTAGAGGGGACAGGGGGCCCTGAAGCTTTCTTT,CASSLEGTGGPEAFF
TRBV2,-,TRBJ2-2,TRBD1,TGTGCCAGCAGTACACAGGGGCGAAACACCGGGGAGCTGTTTTTT,CASSTQGRNTGELFF
TRBV6-5,-,TRBJ1-1,TRBD1,TGTGCCAGCAGTTTCCGACAGGGGGCGTCAGAAGCTTTCTTT,CASSFRQGASEAFF
TRBV7-2,-,TRBJ2-5,-,TGTGCCAGCGTCAGGGGAGTACAAGAGACCCAGTACTTC,CASVRGVQETQYF